This passage covers 17 T cell receptor beta chains from one sample sequenced in a study of cytomegalovirus exposure and HLA in healthy donors. Profiling relied on immunoSEQ multiplex PCR, and the TCRdb table lists in-frame clones only, not all of them. Among around 100,000 clones listed, 75% to 90% were seen once. The sequencing sample was made of PBMCs. Receptors originate from a man between 18 and 35 years old in good health and CMV-seropositive.

The J gene is TRBJ2-1, the V gene TRBV10-1; TRBD2 is a possible D gene (5 bases). Germline V gene lookup returns CDR1 WNHNN and CDR2 SYGVQD (reference sequence). This CDR3 region has 14 residues. V was cut by 5 bases and J by 1 base, with 9 bases left in between. CDR3 residues: CASSQTISYNEQFF. CDR3 in DNA: TGCGCCAGCAGTCAGACTATTTCCTACAATGAGCAGTTCTTC.

This clone was seen a few times. At the DNA level, this CDR3 is encoded by other sequences in the same sample as well. The chain recombines TRBV30 with TRBJ2-1, with 11 nucleotides matching TRBD2. With 1 base clipped from V and 2 bases from J, the junction kept 4 bases outside the gene matches. This CDR3 has 16 amino acids. In germline, CDR1 is GTSNPN, CDR2 SVGIG (reference sequence). The DNA for the CDR3 is TGTGCCTGGAGTGAAGGGACTAGCGGTCCCTACAATGAGCAGTTCTTC. It specifies CAWSEGTSGPYNEQFF.

V usage is TRBV27 and J usage is TRBJ2-2; TRBD1 is a possible D gene (6 bases). The V gene's germline CDR1 is MNHEY and CDR2 SMNVEV (reference sequence). The CDR3 contains 15 residues. V was cut by 3 bases and J by 4 bases, with 12 bases left in between. The CDR3 DNA reads as TGTGCCAGCAGTTTCCACGGACAGCTCACCGGGGAGCTGTTTTTT. Amino acids: CASSFHGQLTGELFF.

V and J are TRBV5-6 and TRBJ2-1, with TRBD2 matching 12 bases. The CDR3 is 19 amino acids. V lost 4 bases, J lost 5 bases, and 16 bases stayed unmatched. Germline values: CDR1 SGHDT, CDR2 YYEEEE. CDR3 nucleotide sequence: TGTGCCAGCAGCCCGGGGACTAGCGGGCCCGTACTACGCCACAATGAGCAGTTCTTC. Translated: CASSPGTSGPVLRHNEQFF. Variable domain in full (rest from reference TRBV5-6 and TRBJ2-1): DAGVTQSPTHLIKTRGQQVTLRCSPKSGHDTVSWYQQALGQGPQFIFQYYEEEERQRGNFPDRFSGHQFPNYSSELNVNALLLGDSALYLCASSPGTSGPVLRHNEQFFGPGTRLTVL.

The J gene is TRBJ2-7, the V gene TRBV18, with 11 positions matching TRBD2. Losses at the gene ends were 6 bases for V and 2 bases for J; bases not matched to a gene: 18. CDR1 is KGHSH and CDR2 is LQKENI in the germline V gene. CDR3 size: 19 residues. Here the CDR3 DNA reads TGTGCCAGCTCGTCCAAACTAGCGGGAGTGAAGTTAGGGGCCTACGAGCAGTACTTC. Its protein is CASSSKLAGVKLGAYEQYF.

The rearrangement links TRBV5-1 to TRBJ2-5, with unresolved D. V was pared by 0 bases and J by 2 bases, with 8 bases between. This CDR3 is built from 14 residues. Germline CDR1 is SGHRS and CDR2 is YFSETQ. Here the CDR3 reads CASSLERVQETQYF. In DNA, the CDR3 is TGCGCCAGCAGCTTGGAGCGCGTTCAAGAGACCCAGTACTTC.

The CDR3 bases are TGCAGCGTGGGGGGGATACCTGAAGCTTTCTTT. This sequence encodes CSVGGIPEAFF. The chain is built from TRBV29-1 and TRBJ1-1; D is possibly TRBD1 (5 bases). V lost 6 bases, J lost 6 bases, and 11 bases lay in between. The CDR3 runs 11 residues. Germline lookup yields CDR1 SQVTM and CDR2 ANQGSEA.

The chain combines TRBV6-5 with TRBJ1-1; TRBD1 matches 10 bases. The junction had 3 bases not matched to a gene; V was cut back by 2 bases and J by 3 bases. The CDR3 runs to 15 residues. From germline, CDR1 is MNHEY and CDR2 SVGAGI. The chain's CDR3 is CASSYIGTGDTEAFF. The CDR3 region has the DNA TGTGCCAGCAGTTACATCGGGACAGGGGACACTGAAGCTTTCTTT.

The rearrangement uses TRBV19 and TRBJ2-7; TRBD1 matches 7 bases. Losses at the gene ends were 6 bases for V and 3 bases for J; bases not matched to a gene: 5. In germline, CDR1 is LNHDA, CDR2 SQIVND (reference sequence). There are 13 residues in the CDR3. The DNA for the CDR3 is TGTGCCAGTAGGACCCCAGGGGGCTACGAGCAGTACTTC. Translating it yields CASRTPGGYEQYF.

This clone was detected only once. The V and J genes are TRBV5-1 and TRBJ2-6, with TRBD1 matching over 9 bases. CDR1 and CDR2 (germline): SGHRS, YFSETQ. Losses at the gene ends were 0 bases for V and 0 bases for J; bases not matched to a gene: 4. The CDR3 sequence is 18 residues long. CDR3 in amino acids: CASSLGQGGLSGANVLTF. The CDR3 DNA is TGCGCCAGCAGCTTGGGACAGGGGGGACTCTCTGGGGCCAACGTCCTGACTTTC.

V gene TRBV7-3 combines with J gene TRBJ2-1; D is ambiguous. The CDR3 sequence is 13 residues long. Trimming removed 5 bases at V and 8 bases at J, with 13 bases between. Germline loops: CDR1 SGHTA, CDR2 FQGTGA. This chain's CDR3 is CASSPGRLDEQFF. CDR3 DNA: TGTGCCAGCAGCCCAGGCCGGCTCGATGAGCAGTTCTTC. Drawing the rest from reference TRBV7-3 and TRBJ2-1, the complete variable domain is GAGVSQTPSNKVTEKGKYVELRCDPISGHTALYWYRQSLGQGPEFLIYFQGTGAADDSGLPNDRFFAVRPEGSVSTLKIQRTERGDSAVYLCASSPGRLDEQFFGPGTRLTVL.

The chain recombines TRBV5-1 with TRBJ2-1, with D maybe TRBD1 (6 bases). Germline V CDR1 and CDR2: SGHRS, YFSETQ. The ends were cut back, 4 bases at V and 0 bases at J, with 11 bases in the middle. CDR3 length equals 15 residues. The CDR3 bases are TGCGCCAGCAGCCGTCAGGGGTCCTCCTACAATGAGCAGTTCTTC. The encoded protein is CASSRQGSSYNEQFF.

The chain recombines TRBV11-2 with TRBJ1-1; a weak D match, TRBD1 (6 bases). Trimming removed 5 bases from V and 1 base from J, with 14 bases in between. The CDR3 consists of 15 residues. The V gene's germline CDR1 is SGHAT and CDR2 FQNNGV. CDR3 DNA: TGTGCCAGCAGCGCCCAGGGGACCTCGAACACTGAAGCTTTCTTT. This translates into CASSAQGTSNTEAFF. Full variable domain (missing parts from reference TRBV11-2 and TRBJ1-1): EAGVAQSPRYKIIEKRQSVAFWCNPISGHATLYWYQQILGQGPKLLIQFQNNGVVDDSQLPKDRFSAERLKGVDSTLKIQPAKLEDSAVYLCASSAQGTSNTEAFFGQGTRLTVV.

This sequence joins TRBV19 and TRBJ2-7; TRBD1 is a possible D gene (6 bases). Germline V gives CDR1 LNHDA, CDR2 SQIVND (reference sequence). The CDR3 sequence is 14 residues long. V was clipped by 1 base and J by 3 bases, with 10 bases between them. CDR3 in DNA: TGTGCCAGTAGTATAGGGGGGCCCGTCTACGAGCAGTACTTC. Protein product: CASSIGGPVYEQYF.

CDR3 protein: CASSLQRGWNEQFF. The CDR3 DNA is TGTGCCAGCAGTCTACAGCGGGGCTGGAATGAGCAGTTCTTC. The chain employs TRBV6-5 and TRBJ2-1, with 7 nucleotides matching TRBD2. CDR3 length: 14 residues. CDR1 is MNHEY, CDR2 SVGAGI, per germline. Trimming took 5 bases from V and 7 from J; bases not matched to a gene: 8.

The rearrangement joins TRBV7-3 to TRBJ2-1; 8 nucleotides align to TRBD1. Germline CDR1 reads SGHTA; CDR2 reads FQGTGA. With V trimmed by 5 bases and J by 5 bases, 11 bases remained unmatched. This CDR3 is built from 16 residues. The CDR3, as DNA: TGTGCCAGCAGCCCGACAGGGGTCGCCCCTAACAATGAGCAGTTCTTC. This codes for CASSPTGVAPNNEQFF.

This clone was counted only a few times. The chain is built from TRBV7-9 and TRBJ2-7; 7 bases are a match to TRBD2. Germline-derived CDR1 and CDR2 are SEHNR and FQNEAQ (reference sequence). The CDR3 runs 13 residues. The V gene end was trimmed by 5 bases and the J gene end by 9 bases; junction bases not matched to a gene: 10. The CDR3 sequence is CASSPPGGESQYV. CDR3 coding DNA: TGTGCCAGCAGCCCGCCGGGGGGTGAATCGCAGTACGTC.